Presented here are 2 T cell receptor beta chains from one specimen sequenced in a study of blood T cell repertoires in COVID-19. Sequencing was performed with immunoSEQ multiplex PCR; in TCRdb, only in-frame clones are kept and a portion is missing. The sample comprises under 150,000 clones, 79% of which are singletons, and about 8.6% rests with the top ten. The sample consisted of peripheral blood. The receptor set was obtained from a man aged 45-65 years with active or convalescent COVID-19.

J is TRBJ1-2 and V is TRBV4-2, with D perhaps matching TRBD1 (5 bases). V lost 0 bases and J lost 5, with 10 bases in between. The CDR3 loop spans 14 amino acids. Germline CDR1 LGHNA, CDR2 YNFKEQ. CDR3 DNA: TGTGCCAGCAGCCAAGAACACGGGGGGTATGGCTACACCTTC. This codes for CASSQEHGGYGYTF.

This clone was picked up one time. V is TRBV6-5 and J is TRBJ2-7; 10 bases are a match to TRBD2. With V trimmed by 2 bases and J by 7 bases, 8 bases remained unmatched. The CDR3 runs to 15 residues. The V gene's germline CDR1 is MNHEY and CDR2 SVGAGI. CDR3 in DNA: TGTGCCAGCAGTTACGTAGGACTAGCGGATTTGGAGCAGTACTTC. Residues: CASSYVGLADLEQYF.